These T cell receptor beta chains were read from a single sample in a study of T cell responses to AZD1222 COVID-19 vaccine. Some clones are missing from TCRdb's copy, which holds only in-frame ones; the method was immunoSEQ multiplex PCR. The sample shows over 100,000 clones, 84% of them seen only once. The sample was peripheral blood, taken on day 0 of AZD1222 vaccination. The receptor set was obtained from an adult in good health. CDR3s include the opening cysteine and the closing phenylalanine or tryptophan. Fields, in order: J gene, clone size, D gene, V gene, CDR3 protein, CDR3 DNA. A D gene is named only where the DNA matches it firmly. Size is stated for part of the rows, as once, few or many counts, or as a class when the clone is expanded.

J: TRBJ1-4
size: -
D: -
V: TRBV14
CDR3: CASSQGWVRSEKLFF
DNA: TGTGCCAGCAGCCAAGGGTGGGTCCGGAGTGAAAAACTGTTTTTT

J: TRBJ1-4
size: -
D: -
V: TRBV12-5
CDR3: CASGLTSQGEKLFF
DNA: TGTGCTAGTGGTTTGACATCTCAAGGGGAAAAACTGTTTTTT

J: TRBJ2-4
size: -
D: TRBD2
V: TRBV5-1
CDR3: CASSLAGGQNIQYF
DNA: TGCGCCAGCAGCTTGGCGGGGGGTCAAAACATTCAGTACTTC

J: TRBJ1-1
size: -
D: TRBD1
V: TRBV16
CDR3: CASSGDRPLNTEAFF
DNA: TGTGCCAGCAGCGGGGACAGGCCCTTGAACACTGAAGCTTTCTTT

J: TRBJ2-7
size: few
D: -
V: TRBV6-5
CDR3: CASSYDRRRAPYEQYF
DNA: TGTGCCAGCAGTTACGATCGTCGTCGGGCCCCCTACGAGCAGTACTTC

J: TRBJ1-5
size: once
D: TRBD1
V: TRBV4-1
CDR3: CASSQEGQGAYQPQHF
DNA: TGCGCCAGCAGCCAAGAAGGTCAGGGGGCTTATCAGCCCCAGCATTTT

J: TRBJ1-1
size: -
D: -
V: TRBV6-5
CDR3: CASSLQETFF
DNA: TGTGCCAGCAGTTTGCAGGAGACCTTCTTT

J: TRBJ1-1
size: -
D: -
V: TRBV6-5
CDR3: CASSLPPVVNTEAFF
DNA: TGTGCCAGCAGTCTACCCCCGGTAGTGAACACTGAAGCTTTCTTT

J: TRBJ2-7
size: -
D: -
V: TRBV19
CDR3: CASSIGLTRDEQYF
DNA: TGTGCCAGTAGTATAGGTTTGACTAGAGACGAGCAGTACTTC

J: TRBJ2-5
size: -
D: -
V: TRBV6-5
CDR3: CASSYSWAAQETQYF
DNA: TGTGCCAGCAGTTACTCCTGGGCCGCACAAGAGACCCAGTACTTC